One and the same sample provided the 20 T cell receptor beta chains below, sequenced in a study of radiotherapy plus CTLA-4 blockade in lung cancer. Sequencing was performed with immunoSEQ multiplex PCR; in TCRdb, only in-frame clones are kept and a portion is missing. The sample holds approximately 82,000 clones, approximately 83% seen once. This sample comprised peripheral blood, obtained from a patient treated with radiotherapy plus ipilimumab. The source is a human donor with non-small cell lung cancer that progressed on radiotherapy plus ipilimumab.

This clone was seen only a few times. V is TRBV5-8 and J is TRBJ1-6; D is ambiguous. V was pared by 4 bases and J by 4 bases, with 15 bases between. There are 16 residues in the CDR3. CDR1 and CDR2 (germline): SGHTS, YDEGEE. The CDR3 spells CASSQEPLMYNSPLHF. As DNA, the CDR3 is TGTGCCAGCAGCCAGGAGCCGCTGATGTATAATTCACCCCTCCACTTT.

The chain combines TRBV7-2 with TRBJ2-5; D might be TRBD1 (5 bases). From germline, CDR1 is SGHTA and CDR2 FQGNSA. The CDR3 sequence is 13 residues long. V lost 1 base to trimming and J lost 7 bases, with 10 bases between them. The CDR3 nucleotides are TGTGCCAGCAGCTTAGAGGGGCAGGGGACCCAGTACTTC. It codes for CASSLEGQGTQYF.

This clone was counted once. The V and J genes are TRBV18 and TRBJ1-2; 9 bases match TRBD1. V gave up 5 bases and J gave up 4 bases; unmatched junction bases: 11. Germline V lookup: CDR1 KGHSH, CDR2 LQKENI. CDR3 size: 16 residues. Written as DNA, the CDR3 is TGTGCCAGCTCAGATACGACAGGGGGTACAATCTATGGCTACACCTTC. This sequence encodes CASSDTTGGTIYGYTF.

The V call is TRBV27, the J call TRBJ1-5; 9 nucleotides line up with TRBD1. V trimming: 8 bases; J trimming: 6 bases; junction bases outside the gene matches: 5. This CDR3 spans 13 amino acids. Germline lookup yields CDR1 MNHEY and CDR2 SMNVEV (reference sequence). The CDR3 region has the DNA TGTGCCAGCCAGGGACAGGGAGGTCAGCCCCAGCATTTT. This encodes CASQGQGGQPQHF.

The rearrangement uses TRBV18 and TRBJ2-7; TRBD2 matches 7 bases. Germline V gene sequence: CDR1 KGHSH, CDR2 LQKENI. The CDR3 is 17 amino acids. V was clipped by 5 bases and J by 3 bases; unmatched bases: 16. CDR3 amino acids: CASSEGRTSAPIYEQYF. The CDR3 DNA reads TGTGCCAGCTCAGAAGGACGTACTAGCGCTCCGATCTACGAGCAGTACTTC.

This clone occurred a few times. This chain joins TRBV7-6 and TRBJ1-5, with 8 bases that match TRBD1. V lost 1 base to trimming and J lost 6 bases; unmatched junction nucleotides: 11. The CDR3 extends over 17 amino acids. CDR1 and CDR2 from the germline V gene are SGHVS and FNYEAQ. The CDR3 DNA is TGTGCCAGCAGCTTAGATGGATCAGGGGGCGGCAGTCAGCCCCAGCATTTT. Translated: CASSLDGSGGGSQPQHF.

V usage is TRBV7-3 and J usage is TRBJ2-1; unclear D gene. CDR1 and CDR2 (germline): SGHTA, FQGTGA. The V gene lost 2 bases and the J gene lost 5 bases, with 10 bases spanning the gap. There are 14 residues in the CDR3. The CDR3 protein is CASSLGAVNNEQFF. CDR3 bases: TGTGCCAGCAGCTTAGGTGCTGTTAACAATGAGCAGTTCTTC.

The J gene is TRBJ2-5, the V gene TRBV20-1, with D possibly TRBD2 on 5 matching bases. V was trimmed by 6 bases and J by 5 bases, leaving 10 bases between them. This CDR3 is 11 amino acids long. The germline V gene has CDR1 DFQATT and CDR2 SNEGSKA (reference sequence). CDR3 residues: CSAEVVETQYF. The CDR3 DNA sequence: TGCAGTGCGGAGGTGGTGGAGACCCAGTACTTC.

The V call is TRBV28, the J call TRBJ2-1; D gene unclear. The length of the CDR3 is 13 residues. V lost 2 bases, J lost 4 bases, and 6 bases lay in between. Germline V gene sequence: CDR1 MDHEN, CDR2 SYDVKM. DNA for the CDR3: TGTGCCAGCAGTTTACAAGCGTACAATGAGCAGTTCTTC. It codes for CASSLQAYNEQFF.

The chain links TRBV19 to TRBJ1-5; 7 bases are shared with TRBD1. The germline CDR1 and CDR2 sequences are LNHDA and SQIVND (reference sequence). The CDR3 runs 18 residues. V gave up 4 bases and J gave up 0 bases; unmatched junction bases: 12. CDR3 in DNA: TGTGCCAGTAGTACAACGGGACAGATTAGCTATAGCAATCAGCCCCAGCATTTT. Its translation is CASSTTGQISYSNQPQHF.

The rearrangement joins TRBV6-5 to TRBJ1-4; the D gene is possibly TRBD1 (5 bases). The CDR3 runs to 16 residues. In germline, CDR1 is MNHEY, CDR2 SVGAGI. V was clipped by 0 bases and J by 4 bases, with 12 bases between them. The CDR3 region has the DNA TGTGCCAGCAGTTACTCGATCGGGGGACGTAATGAAAAACTGTTTTTT. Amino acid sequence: CASSYSIGGRNEKLFF.

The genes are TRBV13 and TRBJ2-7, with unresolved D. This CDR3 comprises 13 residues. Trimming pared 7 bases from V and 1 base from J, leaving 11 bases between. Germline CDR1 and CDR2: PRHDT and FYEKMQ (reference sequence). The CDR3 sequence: CASTPIRSYEQYF. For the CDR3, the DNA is TGTGCCAGCACCCCAATAAGGTCCTACGAGCAGTACTTC.

For the CDR3, the DNA is TGTGCCTGTTACACCGGGGAGCTGTTTTTT. Encoded protein: CACYTGELFF. This chain links TRBV30 with TRBJ2-2; no definite D call. The V gene lost 6 bases and the J gene lost 3 bases, with 2 bases spanning the gap. Germline values: CDR1 GTSNPN, CDR2 SVGIG (reference sequence). CDR3 length: 10 residues.

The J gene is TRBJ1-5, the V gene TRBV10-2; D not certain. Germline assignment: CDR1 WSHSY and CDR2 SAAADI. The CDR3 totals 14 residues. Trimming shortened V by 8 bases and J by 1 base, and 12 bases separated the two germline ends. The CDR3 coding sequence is TGCGCCAGCGCCTCGGGGTCGAGCAATCAGCCCCAGCATTTT. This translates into CASASGSSNQPQHF.

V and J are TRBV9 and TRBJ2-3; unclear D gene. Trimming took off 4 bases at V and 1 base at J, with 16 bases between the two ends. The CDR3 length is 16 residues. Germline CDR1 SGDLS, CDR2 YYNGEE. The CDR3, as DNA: TGTGCCAGCAGCCCACTGACCGGAATGGGCACAGATACGCAGTATTTT. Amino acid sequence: CASSPLTGMGTDTQYF.

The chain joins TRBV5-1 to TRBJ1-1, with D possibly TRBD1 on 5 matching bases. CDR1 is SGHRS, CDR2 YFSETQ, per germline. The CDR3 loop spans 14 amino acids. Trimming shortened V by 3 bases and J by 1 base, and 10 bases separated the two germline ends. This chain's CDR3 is CASSWGAGNTEAFF. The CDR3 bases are TGCGCCAGCAGCTGGGGCGCGGGGAACACTGAAGCTTTCTTT.

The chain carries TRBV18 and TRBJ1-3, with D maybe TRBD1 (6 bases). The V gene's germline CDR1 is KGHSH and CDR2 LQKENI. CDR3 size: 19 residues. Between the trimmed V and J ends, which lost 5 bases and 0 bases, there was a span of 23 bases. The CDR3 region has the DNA TGTGCCAGCTCATGGGCAGGGGCTCGACAGGCGACCTCTGGAAACACCATATATTTT. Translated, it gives CASSWAGARQATSGNTIYF.

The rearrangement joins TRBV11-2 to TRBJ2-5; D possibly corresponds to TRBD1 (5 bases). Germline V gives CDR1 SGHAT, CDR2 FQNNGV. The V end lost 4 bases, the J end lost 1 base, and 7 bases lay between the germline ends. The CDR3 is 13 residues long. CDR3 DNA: TGTGCCAGCAGCTACAGGCTCCAAGAGACCCAGTACTTC. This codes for CASSYRLQETQYF. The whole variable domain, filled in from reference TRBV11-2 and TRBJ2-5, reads EAGVAQSPRYKIIEKRQSVAFWCNPISGHATLYWYQQILGQGPKLLIQFQNNGVVDDSQLPKDRFSAERLKGVDSTLKIQPAKLEDSAVYLCASSYRLQETQYFGPGTRLLVL.

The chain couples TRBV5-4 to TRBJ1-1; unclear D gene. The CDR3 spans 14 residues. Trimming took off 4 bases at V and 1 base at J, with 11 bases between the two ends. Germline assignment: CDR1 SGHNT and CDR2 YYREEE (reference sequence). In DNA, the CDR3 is TGTGCCAGCAGCGTGGACCCTTCGAACACTGAAGCTTTCTTT. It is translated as CASSVDPSNTEAFF.

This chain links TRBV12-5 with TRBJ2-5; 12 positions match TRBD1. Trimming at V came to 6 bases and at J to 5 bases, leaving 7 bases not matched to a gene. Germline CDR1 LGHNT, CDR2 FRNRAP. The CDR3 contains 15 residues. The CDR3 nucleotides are TGTGCTAGTGGGCGATGGGACAGGGGGCGGGAGACCCAGTACTTC. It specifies CASGRWDRGRETQYF.